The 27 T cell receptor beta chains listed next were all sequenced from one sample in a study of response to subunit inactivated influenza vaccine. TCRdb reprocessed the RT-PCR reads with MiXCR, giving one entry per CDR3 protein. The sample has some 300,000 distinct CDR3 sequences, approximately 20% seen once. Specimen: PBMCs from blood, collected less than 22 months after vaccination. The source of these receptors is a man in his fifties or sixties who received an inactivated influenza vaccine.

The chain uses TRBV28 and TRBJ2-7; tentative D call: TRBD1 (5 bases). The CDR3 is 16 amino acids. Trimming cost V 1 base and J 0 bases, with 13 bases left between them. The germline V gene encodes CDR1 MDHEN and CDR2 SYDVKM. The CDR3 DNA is TGTGCCAGCAGTTTATTTACAGGCCCTAGCTCCTACGAGCAGTACTTC. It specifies CASSLFTGPSSYEQYF.

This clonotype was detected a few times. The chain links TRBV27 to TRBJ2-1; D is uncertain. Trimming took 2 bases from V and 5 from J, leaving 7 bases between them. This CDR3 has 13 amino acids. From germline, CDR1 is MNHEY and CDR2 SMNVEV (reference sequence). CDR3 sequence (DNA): TGTGCCAGCAGTTTAACCGCTCACAATGAGCAGTTCTTC. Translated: CASSLTAHNEQFF.

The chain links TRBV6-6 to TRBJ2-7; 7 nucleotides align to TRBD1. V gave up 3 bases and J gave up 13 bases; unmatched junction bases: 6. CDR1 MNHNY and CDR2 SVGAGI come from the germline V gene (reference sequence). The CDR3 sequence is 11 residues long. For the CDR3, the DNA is TGTGCCAGCAGTTATGGGGACAGCCAATACTTC. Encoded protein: CASSYGDSQYF.

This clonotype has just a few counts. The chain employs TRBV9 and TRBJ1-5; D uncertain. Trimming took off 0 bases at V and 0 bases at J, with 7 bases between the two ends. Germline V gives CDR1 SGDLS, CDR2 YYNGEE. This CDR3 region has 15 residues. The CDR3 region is CASSVDGNSNQPQHF. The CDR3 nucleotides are TGTGCCAGCAGCGTAGACGGGAATAGCAATCAGCCCCAGCATTTT.

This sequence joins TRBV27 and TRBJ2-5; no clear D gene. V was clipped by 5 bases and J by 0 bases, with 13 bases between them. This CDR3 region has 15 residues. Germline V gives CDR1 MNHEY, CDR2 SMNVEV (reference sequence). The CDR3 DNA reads TGTGCCAGCAGTCCTAAACAGACTTACCAAGAGACCCAGTACTTC. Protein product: CASSPKQTYQETQYF.

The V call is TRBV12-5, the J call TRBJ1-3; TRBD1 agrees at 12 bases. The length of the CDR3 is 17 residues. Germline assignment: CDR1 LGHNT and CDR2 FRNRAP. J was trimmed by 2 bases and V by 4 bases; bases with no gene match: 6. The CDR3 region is CASGSPGQGAPGNTIYF. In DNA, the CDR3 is TGTGCTAGTGGTTCGCCGGGACAGGGGGCACCTGGAAACACCATATATTTT. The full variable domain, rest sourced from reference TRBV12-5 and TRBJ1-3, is DARVTQTPRHKVTEMGQEVTMRCQPILGHNTVFWYRQTMMQGLELLAYFRNRAPLDDSGMPKDRFSAEMPDATLATLKIQPSEPRDSAVYFCASGSPGQGAPGNTIYFGEGSWLTVV.

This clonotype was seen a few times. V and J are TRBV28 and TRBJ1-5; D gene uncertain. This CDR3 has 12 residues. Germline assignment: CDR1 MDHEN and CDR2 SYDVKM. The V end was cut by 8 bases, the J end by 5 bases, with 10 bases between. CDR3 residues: CASCTPYQPQHF. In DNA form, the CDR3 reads TGTGCCAGCTGCACCCCTTATCAGCCCCAGCATTTT.

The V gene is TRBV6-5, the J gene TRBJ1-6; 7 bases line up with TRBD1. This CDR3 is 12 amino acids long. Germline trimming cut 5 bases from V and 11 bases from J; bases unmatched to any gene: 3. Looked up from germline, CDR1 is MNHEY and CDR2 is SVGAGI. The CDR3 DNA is TGTGCCAGCAGTACCAGGGGGGCACCCCTCCACTTT. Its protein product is CASSTRGAPLHF.

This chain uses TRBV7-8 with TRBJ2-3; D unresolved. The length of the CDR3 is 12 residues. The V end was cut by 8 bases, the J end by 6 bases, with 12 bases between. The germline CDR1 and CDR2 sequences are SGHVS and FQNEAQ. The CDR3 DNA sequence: TGTGCCAGCGGGCGTTCAGTGGATACGCAGTATTTT. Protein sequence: CASGRSVDTQYF.

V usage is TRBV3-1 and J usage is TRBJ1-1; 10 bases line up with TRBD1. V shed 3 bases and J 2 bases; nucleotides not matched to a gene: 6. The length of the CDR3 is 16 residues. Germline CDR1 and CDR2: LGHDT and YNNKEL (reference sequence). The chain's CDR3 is CASSHPGTGVNTEAFF. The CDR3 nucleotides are TGTGCCAGCAGCCACCCCGGGACAGGGGTAAACACTGAAGCTTTCTTT.

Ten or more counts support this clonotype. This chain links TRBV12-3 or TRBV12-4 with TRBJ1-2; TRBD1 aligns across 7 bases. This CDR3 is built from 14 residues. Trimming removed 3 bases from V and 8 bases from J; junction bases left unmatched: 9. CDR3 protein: CASSFFPQGQGYTF. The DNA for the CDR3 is TGTGCCAGCAGTTTTTTCCCACAGGGGCAAGGCTACACCTTC.

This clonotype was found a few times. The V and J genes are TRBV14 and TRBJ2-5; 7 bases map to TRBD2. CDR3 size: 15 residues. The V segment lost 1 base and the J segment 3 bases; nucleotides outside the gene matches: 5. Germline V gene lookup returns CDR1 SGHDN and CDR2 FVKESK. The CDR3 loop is CASSQVRAGKETQYF. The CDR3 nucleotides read TGTGCCAGCAGCCAAGTGAGAGCGGGAAAAGAGACCCAGTACTTC.

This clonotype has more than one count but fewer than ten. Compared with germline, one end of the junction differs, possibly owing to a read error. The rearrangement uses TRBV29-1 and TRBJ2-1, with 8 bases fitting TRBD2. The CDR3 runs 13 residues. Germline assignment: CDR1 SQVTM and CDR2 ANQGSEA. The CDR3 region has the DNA TGCAGCGTCGAAGGACTAGCTTACAATGAGCAGTTCTTC. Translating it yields CSVEGLAYNEQFF.

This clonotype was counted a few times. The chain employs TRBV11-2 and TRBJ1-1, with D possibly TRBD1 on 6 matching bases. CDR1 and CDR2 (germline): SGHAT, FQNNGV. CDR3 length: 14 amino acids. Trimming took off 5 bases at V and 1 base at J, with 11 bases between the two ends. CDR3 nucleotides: TGTGCCAGCAGCCGGTGGGGACAGAACACTGAAGCTTTCTTT. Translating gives CASSRWGQNTEAFF.

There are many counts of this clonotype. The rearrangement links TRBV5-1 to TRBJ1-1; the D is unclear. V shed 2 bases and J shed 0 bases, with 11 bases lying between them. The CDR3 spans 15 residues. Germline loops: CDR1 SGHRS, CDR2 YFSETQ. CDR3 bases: TGCGCCAGCAGCTTAGGCAGCGGCGTGAACACTGAAGCTTTCTTT. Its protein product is CASSLGSGVNTEAFF.

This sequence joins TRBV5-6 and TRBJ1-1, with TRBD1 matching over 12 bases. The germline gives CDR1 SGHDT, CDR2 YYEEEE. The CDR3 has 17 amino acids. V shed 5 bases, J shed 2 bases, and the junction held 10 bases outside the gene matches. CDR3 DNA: TGTGCCAGCAGGAAATGGGACAGGGGGCCGGTTAACACTGAAGCTTTCTTT. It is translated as CASRKWDRGPVNTEAFF.

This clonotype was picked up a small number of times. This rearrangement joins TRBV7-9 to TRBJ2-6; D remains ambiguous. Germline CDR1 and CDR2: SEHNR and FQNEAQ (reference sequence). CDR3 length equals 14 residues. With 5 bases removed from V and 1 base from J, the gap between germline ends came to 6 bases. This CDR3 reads CASSPRSGANVLTF. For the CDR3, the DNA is TGTGCCAGCAGCCCCCGTTCTGGGGCCAACGTCCTGACTTTC. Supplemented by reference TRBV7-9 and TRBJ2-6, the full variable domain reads DTGVSQNPRHKITKRGQNVTFRCDPISEHNRLYWYRQTLGQGPEFLTYFQNEAQLEKSRLLSDRFSAERPKGSFSTLEIQRTEQGDSAMYLCASSPRSGANVLTFGAGSRLTVL.

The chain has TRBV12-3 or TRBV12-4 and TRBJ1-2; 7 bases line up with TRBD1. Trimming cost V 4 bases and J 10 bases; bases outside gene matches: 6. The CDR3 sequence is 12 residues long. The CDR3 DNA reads TGTGCCAGCAGTTCGGGACAGCAAATCTACACCTTC. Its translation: CASSSGQQIYTF.

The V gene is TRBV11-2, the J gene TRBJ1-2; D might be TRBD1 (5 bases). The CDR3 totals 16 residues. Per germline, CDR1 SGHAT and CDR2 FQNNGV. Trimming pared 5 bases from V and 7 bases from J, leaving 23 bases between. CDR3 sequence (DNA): TGTGCCAGCAGCCCCTTGGGGGGACCCGCGGGAGGTGGCTACACCTTC. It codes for CASSPLGGPAGGGYTF.

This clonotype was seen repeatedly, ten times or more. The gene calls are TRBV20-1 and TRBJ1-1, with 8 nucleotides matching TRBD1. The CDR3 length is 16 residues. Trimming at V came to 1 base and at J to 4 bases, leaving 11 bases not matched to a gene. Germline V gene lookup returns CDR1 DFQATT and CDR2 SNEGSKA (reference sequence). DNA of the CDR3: TGCAGTGCTAGAGCCATCGACAGGGGAGGAGGCACTGAAGCTTTCTTT. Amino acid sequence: CSARAIDRGGGTEAFF.

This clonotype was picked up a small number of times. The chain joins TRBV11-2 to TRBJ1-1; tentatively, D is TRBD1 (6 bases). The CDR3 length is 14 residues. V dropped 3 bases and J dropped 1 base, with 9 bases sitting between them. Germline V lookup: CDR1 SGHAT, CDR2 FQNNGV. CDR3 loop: CASSFRGANTEAFF. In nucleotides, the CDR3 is TGTGCCAGCAGCTTTAGGGGGGCGAACACTGAAGCTTTCTTT.

The CDR3 bases are TGTGCCAGCAGTTCGACCGGGACTAGCGGGATCGATACGCAGTATTTT. Its translation is CASSSTGTSGIDTQYF. This chain joins TRBV28 and TRBJ2-3; TRBD2 agrees at 13 bases. The CDR3 loop spans 16 amino acids. J was trimmed by 6 bases and V by 4 bases; bases with no gene match: 7. The germline gives CDR1 MDHEN, CDR2 SYDVKM.

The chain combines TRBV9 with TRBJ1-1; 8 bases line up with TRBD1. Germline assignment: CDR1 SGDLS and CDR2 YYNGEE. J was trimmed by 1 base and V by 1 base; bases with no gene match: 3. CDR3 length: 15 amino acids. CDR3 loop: CASSVYGTGNTEAFF. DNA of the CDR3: TGTGCCAGCAGCGTATACGGGACAGGGAACACTGAAGCTTTCTTT.

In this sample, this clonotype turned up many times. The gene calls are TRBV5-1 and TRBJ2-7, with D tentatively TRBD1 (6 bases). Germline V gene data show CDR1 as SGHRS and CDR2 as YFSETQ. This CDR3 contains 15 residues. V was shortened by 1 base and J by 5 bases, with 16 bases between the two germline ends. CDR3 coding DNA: TGCGCCAGCAGCTTGAGTTGGGGGCTTTACGACGAGCAGTACTTC. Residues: CASSLSWGLYDEQYF.

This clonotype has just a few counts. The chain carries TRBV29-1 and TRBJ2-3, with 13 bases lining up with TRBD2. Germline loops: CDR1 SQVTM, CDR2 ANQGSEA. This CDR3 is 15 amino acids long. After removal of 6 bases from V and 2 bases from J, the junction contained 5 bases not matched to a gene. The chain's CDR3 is CSVRLAGGSTDTQYF. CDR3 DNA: TGCAGCGTCCGACTAGCGGGGGGATCCACAGATACGCAGTATTTT.

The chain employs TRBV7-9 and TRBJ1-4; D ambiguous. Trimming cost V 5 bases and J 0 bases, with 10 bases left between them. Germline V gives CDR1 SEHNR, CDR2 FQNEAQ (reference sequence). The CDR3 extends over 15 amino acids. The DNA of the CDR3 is TGTGCCAGCAGCGCCGGAAGAGCAACTAATGAAAAACTGTTTTTT. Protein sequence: CASSAGRATNEKLFF. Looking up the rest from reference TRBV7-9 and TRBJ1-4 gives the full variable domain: DTGVSQNPRHKITKRGQNVTFRCDPISEHNRLYWYRQTLGQGPEFLTYFQNEAQLEKSRLLSDRFSAERPKGSFSTLEIQRTEQGDSAMYLCASSAGRATNEKLFFGSGTQLSVL.

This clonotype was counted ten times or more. The CDR3 reads CASSGGRGRPDTQYF. CDR3 DNA sequence: TGTGCCAGCAGCGGCGGCAGGGGGCGCCCAGATACGCAGTATTTT. The V and J genes are TRBV7-2 and TRBJ2-3; 8 bases are shared with TRBD1. J was trimmed by 4 bases and V by 5 bases; bases with no gene match: 8. The V gene's germline CDR1 is SGHTA and CDR2 FQGNSA. The CDR3 is made up of 15 amino acids.